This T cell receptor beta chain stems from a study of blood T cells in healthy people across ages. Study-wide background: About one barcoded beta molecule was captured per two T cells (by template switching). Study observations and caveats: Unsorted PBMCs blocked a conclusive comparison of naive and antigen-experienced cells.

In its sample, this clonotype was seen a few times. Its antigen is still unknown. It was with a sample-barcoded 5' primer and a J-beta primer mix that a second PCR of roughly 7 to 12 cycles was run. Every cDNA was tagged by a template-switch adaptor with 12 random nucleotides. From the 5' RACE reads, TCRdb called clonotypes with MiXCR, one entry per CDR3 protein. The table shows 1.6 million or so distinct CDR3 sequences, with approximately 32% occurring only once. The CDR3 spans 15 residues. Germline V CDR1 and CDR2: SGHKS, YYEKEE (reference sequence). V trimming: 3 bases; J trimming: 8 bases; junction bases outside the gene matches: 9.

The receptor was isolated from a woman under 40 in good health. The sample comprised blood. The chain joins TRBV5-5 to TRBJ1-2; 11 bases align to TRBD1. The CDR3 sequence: CASSSYGQGADGYTF. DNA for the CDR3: TGTGCCAGCAGCTCCTACGGACAGGGGGCTGACGGCTACACCTTC.